This T cell receptor (beta chain) was recorded in a study of blood T cell repertoires in COVID-19. The assay was immunoSEQ multiplex PCR, and TCRdb's table has in-frame clones only and misses some. The repertoire holds 150,000 to 200,000 clones, with more than 85% as singletons. Germline V gene lookup returns CDR1 LNHDA and CDR2 SQIVND (reference sequence). This CDR3 is built from 13 residues. V lost 5 bases, J lost 13 bases, and 6 bases stayed unmatched. The chain recombines TRBV19 with TRBJ2-1; 12 nucleotides line up with TRBD2. Sequenced input: peripheral blood. The TCR originated in a man in his 70s with active or convalescent COVID-19. CDR3 sequence: CASSLTSGSVQFF. CDR3 nucleotide sequence: TGTGCCAGTAGTCTGACTAGCGGGAGCGTCCAGTTCTTC.